The 5 T cell receptor beta chains below all came from one sample that was sequenced in a study of blood T cell repertoires in COVID-19. Clones were read by immunoSEQ multiplex PCR, and TCRdb kept only the in-frame ones, dropping some. This table holds about 200,000 clones, roughly 85% found once. Sequencing was performed on peripheral blood. The receptors shown here come from a woman aged 40 to 50 with active or convalescent COVID-19.

V is TRBV7-9 and J is TRBJ1-2; the D is unclear. This CDR3 region has 15 residues. Germline-derived CDR1 and CDR2 are SEHNR and FQNEAQ (reference sequence). Between the trimmed V and J ends, which lost 1 base and 3 bases, there was a span of 12 bases. For the CDR3, the DNA is TGTGCCAGCAGCTTAGGAATAGGGAGTGACTATGGCTACACCTTC. Translating it yields CASSLGIGSDYGYTF.

DNA of the CDR3: TGTGCCTGGACGCTACCGGGACAGAAGAACACTGAAGCTTTCTTT. Translation gives CAWTLPGQKNTEAFF. The V and J genes are TRBV30 and TRBJ1-1; 7 nucleotides match TRBD1. V shed 4 bases, J shed 1 base, and the junction held 9 bases outside the gene matches. This CDR3 spans 15 amino acids. Germline CDR1 reads GTSNPN; CDR2 reads SVGIG (reference sequence).

The genes are TRBV5-4 and TRBJ2-2; 10 bases align to TRBD2. Germline-derived CDR1 and CDR2 are SGHNT and YYREEE (reference sequence). CDR3 length: 15 amino acids. Germline trimming cut 2 bases from V and 3 bases from J; bases unmatched to any gene: 1. As DNA, the CDR3 is TGTGCCAGCAGCTTCCTAGCGGGGGACACCGGGGAGCTGTTTTTT. It is translated as CASSFLAGDTGELFF.

The chain carries TRBV3-1 (or the pseudogene TRBV3-2) and TRBJ1-1; the D is unclear. Trimming shortened V by 4 bases and J by 4 bases, and 10 bases separated the two germline ends. Looked up from germline, CDR1 is LGHDT and CDR2 is YNNKEL (reference sequence). The CDR3 totals 13 residues. CDR3 nucleotide sequence: TGTGCCAGCAGCCCCTACCGGGGCACTGAAGCTTTCTTT. Its protein product is CASSPYRGTEAFF.

This clone has only a few counts. The CDR3 DNA follows: TGCGCCAGCAGCTTGGCAGGACACGACAACACTGAAGCTTTCTTT. Translated: CASSLAGHDNTEAFF. V and J are TRBV5-1 and TRBJ1-1, with D maybe TRBD1 (5 bases). This CDR3 region has 15 residues. Trimming took 0 bases from V and 2 from J, leaving 11 bases between them. The V gene's germline CDR1 is SGHRS and CDR2 YFSETQ.